This TCR beta chain came from a study of T and B cells in COVID-19 patients. Study summary: Of approximately 20 active-infection patients, 15 to 18 carried comorbidities linked to unfavorable COVID-19 outcome.

Worth noting for this clonotype: At one boundary the junction diverges from the germline segment, which might be a read error.

BIOMED2 TRB-A/B primer pools were used in multiplex TRB PCR. TCRdb ran MiXCR on the multiplex PCR reads and lists one entry per CDR3 protein. Here the sample spans fewer than 25,000 distinct CDR3 sequences, under 30% being singletons. The CDR3 is 14 amino acids. The germline gives CDR1 GTSNPN, CDR2 SVGIG (reference sequence). From blood, about 240-550 ng of genomic DNA served as TRB template. This TCR came from a human donor who had recovered from COVID-19. Sample: blood. This chain links TRBV30 with TRBJ2-5; 8 positions match TRBD2. The CDR3 DNA reads as TGTGCCTGGAGTCGAACGGGAGGGGTGGAGACCAAGTACTTC. This gives the protein CAWSRTGGVETKYF. The full variable domain, its missing parts supplied by reference TRBV30 and TRBJ2-5, is SQTIHQWPATLVQPVGSPLSLECTVEGTSNPNLYWYRQAAGRGLQLLFYSVGIGQISSEVPQNLSASRPQDRQFILSSKKLLLSDSGFYLCAWSRTGGVETKYFGPGTRLLVL.